This T cell receptor (beta chain) stems from a study of T cell responses to AZD1222 COVID-19 vaccine (dated by TCRdb to about 2021). Concerning the study at large: A total of 233 trial participants underwent TCR sequencing, of whom nearly 210 received two doses of AZD1222 and about 26 received two doses of the MenACWY control vaccine. Trial participants were enrolled by age into 18-55, 56-69 and 70-plus year subgroups, with roughly 150, 30 and 60 TCR-sequenced participants respectively.

This clone was counted a single time. Its antigen specificity is not known. The input lacks base qualities; no much larger clone sits a single base away. What the study reported, not specific to this receptor: Vaccine-associated CD4 TCRs spanned the whole spike protein, with dominant responses in regions 160-218 and 743-854. Because no day 14 peak-response samples were available, the repertoires could be characterized only after the peak T cell response. Most participants were white British and females outnumbered males, and the authors suggested that clonal diversity may have been underestimated. Conclusions about previously exposed vaccinees were limited because only five to seven AZD1222 recipients were SARS-CoV-2 seropositive at baseline. In the small 56-69-year group, the increase in depth fell short of significance, most likely because of low power. Spike-specific TCR breadth and depth rose significantly after two AZD1222 doses compared with day 0 and with MenACWY recipients. Reportedly, almost half of the unique spike-specific TCRs recognized epitopes lying outside the regions that are mutated in the B.1.351 and B.1.1.7 variants.

The CDR3 regions of human TCRbeta chains were analyzed by immunosequencing. The study's processing was this. Repertoire TCRs were checked for matches against a reference library of SARS-CoV-2-specific TCRs that had been generated using the MIRA antigen-specificity platform. Breadth meant the fraction of unique TCRs that were SARS-CoV-2-associated, whereas depth meant the fraction of total T cells that were SARS-CoV-2-associated. Each spike-specific TCR was assigned to its reactive spike region and to a CD4 or CD8 class using the MIRA data. Log10-transformed breadth and depth values were compared by one-way ANOVA with Sidak's multiple comparisons tests. As stored in TCRdb, this immuneACCESS dataset retains in-frame rearrangements with V and J assigned. A fraction of the clones does not appear; measured against another copy, unresolved V genes explain less than half of the discrepancy, and the remainder lacks a known reason. V and J calls and clone size are as listed in that table; D and trimming were resolved from the DNA. The sample table lists about 150,000 clones, about 90% of them with a count of one. About 8.9% of the sample is in the top ten clones.

In the paper's terms, the time point label means: about 28 days (+/-7) after the second vaccine dose. AZD1222 recipients whose second dose came at about 4 weeks and those whose second dose came at about 12 weeks were combined into one group, since spike-specific TCR depth and breadth did not differ between the two schedules. Samples from vaccinated people were obtained from the UK trials COV001 and COV002, which included a single-blind randomized controlled phase 2/3 trial of AZD1222 (ChAdOx1 nCoV-19) in healthy adults. Trial participant PBMC samples were collected at day 0 and day 28 after the second dose for TCRbeta chain sequencing. Relative to germline, V is 3 bases shorter and J is 1 base shorter, with 16 bases between their ends. CDR1 and CDR2, looked up from the germline V gene, are SGHDT and YYEEEE. Spanning cysteine to phenylalanine, the CDR3 consists of 16 amino acids. CDR3 DNA is the only sequence kept; it has 48 bases, read in frame from the first base.

The rearranged segments are TRBV5-6 and TRBJ2-5, with no confidently assigned D gene. This TCR derives from an adult who received the AZD1222 COVID-19 vaccine. This material consisted of peripheral blood, taken 28 days after the second AZD1222 dose. The DNA reads TGTGCCAGCAGCTGGCGGATTCCCCTTACCCAAGAGACCCAGTACTTC. Translated, this is CASSWRIPLTQETQYF.